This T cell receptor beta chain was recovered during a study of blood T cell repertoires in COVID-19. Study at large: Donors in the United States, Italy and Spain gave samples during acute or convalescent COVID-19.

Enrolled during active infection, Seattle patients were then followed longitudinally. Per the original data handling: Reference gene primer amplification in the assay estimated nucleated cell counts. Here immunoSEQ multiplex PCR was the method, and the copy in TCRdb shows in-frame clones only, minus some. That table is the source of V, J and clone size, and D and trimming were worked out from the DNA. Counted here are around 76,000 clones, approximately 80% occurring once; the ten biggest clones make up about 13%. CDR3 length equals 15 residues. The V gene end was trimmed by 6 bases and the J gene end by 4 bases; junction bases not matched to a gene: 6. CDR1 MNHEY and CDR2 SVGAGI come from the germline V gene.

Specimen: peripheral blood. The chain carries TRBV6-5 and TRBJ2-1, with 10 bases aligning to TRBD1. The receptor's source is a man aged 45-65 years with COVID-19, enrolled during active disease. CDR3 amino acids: CASRDRGKRYNEQFF. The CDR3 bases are TGTGCCAGCAGGGACAGGGGGAAAAGATACAATGAGCAGTTCTTC.